This record looks at one T cell receptor (beta chain) sequence and its context. The data are from a study of blood T cell repertoires in COVID-19. The germline V gene has CDR1 SGHNT and CDR2 YENEEA. This CDR3 has 14 residues. V was clipped by 5 bases and J by 0 bases, with 8 bases between them. Authors' analysis steps: By means of reference gene primer amplification, nucleated cell counts were estimated. Assay used: immunoSEQ multiplex PCR; TCRdb lists only in-frame clones, some missing. For V, J and clone size, that table is used; D and trimming come from the DNA. The sample shows a few hundred thousand clones, about 83% of them seen only once.

Source material: peripheral blood. The sequence was obtained from a man aged 45 to 65 with active or convalescent COVID-19. The rearrangement links TRBV11-3 to TRBJ2-1, with D perhaps TRBD1 (6 bases). In nucleotides, the CDR3 is TGTGCCAGCAGCAAAGGGGGCTCCTACAATGAGCAGTTCTTC. It translates to CASSKGGSYNEQFF.